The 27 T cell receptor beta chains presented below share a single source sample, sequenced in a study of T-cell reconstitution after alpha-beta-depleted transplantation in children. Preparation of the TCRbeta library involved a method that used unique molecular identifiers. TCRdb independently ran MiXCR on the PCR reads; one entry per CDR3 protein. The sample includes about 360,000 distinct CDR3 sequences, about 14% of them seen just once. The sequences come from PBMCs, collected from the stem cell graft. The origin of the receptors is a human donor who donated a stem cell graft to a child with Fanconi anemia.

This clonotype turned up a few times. This CDR3 is CASSPPGAREQYV. CDR3 DNA sequence: TGTGCCAGCAGCCCCCCGGGGGCACGGGAGCAGTACGTC. The genes are TRBV7-9 and TRBJ2-7, with D possibly being TRBD1 or TRBD2 (6 bases each). Between the trimmed V and J ends, which lost 5 bases and 7 bases, there was a span of 15 bases. The germline gives CDR1 SEHNR, CDR2 FQNEAQ (reference sequence). This CDR3 region has 13 residues.

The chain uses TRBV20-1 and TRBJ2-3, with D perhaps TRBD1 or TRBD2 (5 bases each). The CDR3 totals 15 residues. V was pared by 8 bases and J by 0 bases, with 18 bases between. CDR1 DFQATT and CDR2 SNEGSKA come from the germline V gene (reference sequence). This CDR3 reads CSLAWGKSSTDTQYF. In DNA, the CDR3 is TGCAGTCTCGCCTGGGGGAAGTCCAGCACAGATACGCAGTATTTT.

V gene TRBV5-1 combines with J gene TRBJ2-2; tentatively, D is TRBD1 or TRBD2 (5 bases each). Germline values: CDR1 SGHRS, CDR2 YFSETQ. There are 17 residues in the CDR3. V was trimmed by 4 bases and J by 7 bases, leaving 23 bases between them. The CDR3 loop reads CASSLRQRGANFGELFF. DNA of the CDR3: TGCGCCAGCAGCCTTCGTCAGAGGGGCGCGAACTTCGGGGAGCTGTTTTTT. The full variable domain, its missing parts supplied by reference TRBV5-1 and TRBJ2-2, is KAGVTQTPRYLIKTRGQQVTLSCSPISGHRSVSWYQQTPGQGLQFLFEYFSETQRNKGNFPGRFSGRQFSNSRSEMNVSTLELGDSALYLCASSLRQRGANFGELFFGEGSRLTVL.

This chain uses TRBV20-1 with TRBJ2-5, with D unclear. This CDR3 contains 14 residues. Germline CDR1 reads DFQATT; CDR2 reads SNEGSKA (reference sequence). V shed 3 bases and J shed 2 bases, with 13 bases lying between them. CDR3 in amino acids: CSASGPPGQETQYF. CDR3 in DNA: TGCAGTGCTAGCGGCCCTCCTGGGCAAGAGACCCAGTACTTC.

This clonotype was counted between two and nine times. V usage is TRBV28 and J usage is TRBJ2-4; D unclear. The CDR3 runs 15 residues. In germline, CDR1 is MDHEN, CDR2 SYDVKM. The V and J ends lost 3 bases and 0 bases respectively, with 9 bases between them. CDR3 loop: CASSFDTVAKNIQYF. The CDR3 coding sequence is TGTGCCAGCAGTTTCGACACGGTAGCCAAAAACATTCAGTACTTC.

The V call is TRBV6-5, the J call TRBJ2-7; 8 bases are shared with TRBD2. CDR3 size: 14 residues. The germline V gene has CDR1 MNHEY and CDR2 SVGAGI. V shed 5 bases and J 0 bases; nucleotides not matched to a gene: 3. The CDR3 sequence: CASSNGGASYEQYV. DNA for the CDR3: TGTGCCAGCAGTAACGGGGGGGCCTCCTACGAGCAGTACGTC.

The CDR3 DNA reads as TGCGCCAGCAGCTTGAATTCCGCCTACGAGCAGTACTTC. Its protein product is CASSLNSAYEQYF. The chain is built from TRBV5-1 and TRBJ2-7; no definite D call. V lost 1 base and J 2 bases, leaving 7 bases between the germline ends. This CDR3 contains 13 residues. The V gene's germline CDR1 is SGHRS and CDR2 YFSETQ. Drawing the rest from reference TRBV5-1 and TRBJ2-7, the complete variable domain is KAGVTQTPRYLIKTRGQQVTLSCSPISGHRSVSWYQQTPGQGLQFLFEYFSETQRNKGNFPGRFSGRQFSNSRSEMNVSTLELGDSALYLCASSLNSAYEQYFGPGTRLTVT.

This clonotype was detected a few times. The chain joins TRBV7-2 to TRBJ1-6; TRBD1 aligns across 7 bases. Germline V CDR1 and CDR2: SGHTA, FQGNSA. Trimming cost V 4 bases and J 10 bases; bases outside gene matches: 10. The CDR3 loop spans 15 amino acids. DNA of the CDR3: TGTGCCAGCAGCTCGCACAGGGGTTGGAACTCACCCCTCCACTTT. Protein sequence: CASSSHRGWNSPLHF.

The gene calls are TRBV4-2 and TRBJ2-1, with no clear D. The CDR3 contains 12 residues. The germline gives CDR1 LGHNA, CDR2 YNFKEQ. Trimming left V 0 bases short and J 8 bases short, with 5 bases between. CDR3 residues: CASSQDEDEQFF. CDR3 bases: TGTGCCAGCAGCCAAGATGAGGATGAGCAGTTCTTC.

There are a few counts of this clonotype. The CDR3 loop reads CASSSKNGPQQETQYF. The DNA of the CDR3 is TGTGCCAGCAGCTCTAAAAACGGACCCCAACAAGAGACCCAGTACTTC. V is TRBV13 and J is TRBJ2-5; no clear D. Germline V gene sequence: CDR1 PRHDT, CDR2 FYEKMQ (reference sequence). The CDR3 loop spans 16 amino acids. Trimming removed 4 bases at V and 2 bases at J, with 17 bases between.

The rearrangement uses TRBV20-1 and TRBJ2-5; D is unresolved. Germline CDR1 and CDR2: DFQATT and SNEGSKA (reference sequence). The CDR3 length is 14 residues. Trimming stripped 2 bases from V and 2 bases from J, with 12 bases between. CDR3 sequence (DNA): TGCAGTGCTAGAACTAACTTGCAACAAGAGACCCAGTACTTC. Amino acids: CSARTNLQQETQYF.

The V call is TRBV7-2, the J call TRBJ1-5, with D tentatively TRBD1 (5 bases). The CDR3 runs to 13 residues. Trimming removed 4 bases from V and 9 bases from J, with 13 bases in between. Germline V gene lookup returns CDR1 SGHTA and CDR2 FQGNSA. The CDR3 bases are TGTGCCAGCAGCTCCAGTTGGGGGGTGCCCCAGCATTTT. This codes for CASSSSWGVPQHF.

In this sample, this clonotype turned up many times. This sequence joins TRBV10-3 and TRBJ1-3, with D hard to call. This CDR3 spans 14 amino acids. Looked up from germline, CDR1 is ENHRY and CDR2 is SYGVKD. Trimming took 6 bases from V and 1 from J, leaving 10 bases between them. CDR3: CAIRSDKSGNTIYF. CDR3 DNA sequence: TGTGCCATCAGATCCGACAAATCTGGAAACACCATATATTTT.

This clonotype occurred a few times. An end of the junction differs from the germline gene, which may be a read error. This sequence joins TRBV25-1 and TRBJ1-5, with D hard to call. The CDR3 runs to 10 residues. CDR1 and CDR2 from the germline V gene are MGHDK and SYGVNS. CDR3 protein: CASGDQPQHF. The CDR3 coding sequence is TGTGCCAGCGGTGATCAGCCCCAGCATTTT.

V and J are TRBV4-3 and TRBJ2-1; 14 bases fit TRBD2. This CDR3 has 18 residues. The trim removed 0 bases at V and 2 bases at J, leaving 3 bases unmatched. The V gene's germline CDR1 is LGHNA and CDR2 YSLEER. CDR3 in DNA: TGCGCCAGCAGCCAAGATGGACTAGCGGGGGGTACCTACAATGAGCAGTTCTTC. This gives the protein CASSQDGLAGGTYNEQFF.

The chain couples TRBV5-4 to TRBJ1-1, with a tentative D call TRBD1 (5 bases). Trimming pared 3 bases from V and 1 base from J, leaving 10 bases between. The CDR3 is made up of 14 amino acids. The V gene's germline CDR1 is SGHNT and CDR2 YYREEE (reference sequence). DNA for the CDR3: TGTGCCAGCAGCTCGGGACTGACGAACACTGAAGCTTTCTTT. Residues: CASSSGLTNTEAFF.

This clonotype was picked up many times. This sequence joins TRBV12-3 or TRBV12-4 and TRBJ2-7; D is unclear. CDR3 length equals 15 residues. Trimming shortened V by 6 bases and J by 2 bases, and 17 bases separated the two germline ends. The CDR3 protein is CASSPPTSLTYEQYF. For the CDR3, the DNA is TGTGCCAGCAGCCCCCCCACGAGCCTAACCTACGAGCAGTACTTC.

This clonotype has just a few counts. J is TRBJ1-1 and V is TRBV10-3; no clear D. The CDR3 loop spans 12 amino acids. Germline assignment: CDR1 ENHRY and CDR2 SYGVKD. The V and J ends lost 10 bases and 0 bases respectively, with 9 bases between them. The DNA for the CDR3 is TGTGCCACGGAGGGCCTGAACACTGAAGCTTTCTTT. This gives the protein CATEGLNTEAFF.

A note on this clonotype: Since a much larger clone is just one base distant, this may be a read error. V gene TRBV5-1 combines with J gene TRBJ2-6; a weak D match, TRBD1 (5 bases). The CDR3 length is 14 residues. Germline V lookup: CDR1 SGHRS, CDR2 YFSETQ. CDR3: CASSGSSGANVPTF. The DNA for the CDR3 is TGCGCCAGCAGCGGAAGCTCTGGGGCCAACGTCCCGACTTTC.

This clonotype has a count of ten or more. The CDR3, as DNA: TGTGCCATCAGTGAGTCCTTCTATGGCTACACCTTC. This translates into CAISESFYGYTF. The V and J genes are TRBV10-3 and TRBJ1-2; D gene ambiguous. CDR3 length equals 12 residues. Germline V lookup: CDR1 ENHRY, CDR2 SYGVKD. Trimming took 0 bases from V and 4 from J, leaving 3 bases between them.

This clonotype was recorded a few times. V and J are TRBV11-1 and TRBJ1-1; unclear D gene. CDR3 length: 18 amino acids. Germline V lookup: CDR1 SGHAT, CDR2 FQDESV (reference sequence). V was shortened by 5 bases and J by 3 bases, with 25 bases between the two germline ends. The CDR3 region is CASSKTWAGRIRDTEAFF. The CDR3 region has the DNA TGTGCCAGCAGCAAAACATGGGCGGGGAGGATTCGGGACACTGAAGCTTTCTTT.

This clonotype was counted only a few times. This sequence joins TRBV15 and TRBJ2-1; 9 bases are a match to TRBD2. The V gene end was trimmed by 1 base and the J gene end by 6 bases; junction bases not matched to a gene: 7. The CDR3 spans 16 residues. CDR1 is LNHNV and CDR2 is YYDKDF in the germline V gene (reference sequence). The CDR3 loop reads CATSRVRLAGFNEQFF. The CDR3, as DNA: TGTGCCACCAGCAGAGTACGGCTAGCGGGGTTCAATGAGCAGTTCTTC.

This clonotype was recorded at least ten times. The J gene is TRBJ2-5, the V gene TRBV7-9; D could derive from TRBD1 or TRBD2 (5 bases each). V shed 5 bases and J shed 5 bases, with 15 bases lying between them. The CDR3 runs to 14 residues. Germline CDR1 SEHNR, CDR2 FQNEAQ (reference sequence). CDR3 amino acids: CASSPGPSLETQYF. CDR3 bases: TGTGCCAGCAGCCCGGGACCCTCTCTCGAGACCCAGTACTTC.

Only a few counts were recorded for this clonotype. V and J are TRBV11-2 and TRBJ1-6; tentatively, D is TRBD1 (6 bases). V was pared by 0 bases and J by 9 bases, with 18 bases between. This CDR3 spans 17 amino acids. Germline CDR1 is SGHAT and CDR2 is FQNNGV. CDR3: CASSLESTGWGRSPLHF. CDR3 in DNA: TGTGCCAGCAGCTTAGAGTCCACAGGGTGGGGCCGTTCACCCCTCCACTTT.

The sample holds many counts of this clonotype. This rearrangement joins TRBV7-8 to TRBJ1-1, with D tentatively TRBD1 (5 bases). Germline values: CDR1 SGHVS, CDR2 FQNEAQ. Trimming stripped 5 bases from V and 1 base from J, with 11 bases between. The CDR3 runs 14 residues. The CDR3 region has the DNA TGTGCCAGCAGCGCGGGACTCCCGAACACTGAAGCTTTCTTT. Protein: CASSAGLPNTEAFF.

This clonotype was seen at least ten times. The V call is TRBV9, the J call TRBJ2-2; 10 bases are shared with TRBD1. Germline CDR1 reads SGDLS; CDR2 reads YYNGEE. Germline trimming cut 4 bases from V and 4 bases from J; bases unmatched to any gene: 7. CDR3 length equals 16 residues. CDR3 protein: CASSIRQGASTGELFF. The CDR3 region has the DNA TGTGCCAGCAGCATCCGACAGGGGGCGAGCACCGGGGAGCTGTTTTTT.

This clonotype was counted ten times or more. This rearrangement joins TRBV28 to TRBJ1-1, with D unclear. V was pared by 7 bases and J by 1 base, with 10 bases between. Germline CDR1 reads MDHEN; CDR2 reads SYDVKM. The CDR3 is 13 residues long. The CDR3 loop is CASTLHRNTEAFF. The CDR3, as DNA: TGTGCCAGCACCTTACACAGGAACACTGAAGCTTTCTTT. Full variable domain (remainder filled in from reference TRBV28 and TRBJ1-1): DVKVTQSSRYLVKRTGEKVFLECVQDMDHENMFWYRQDPGLGLRLIYFSYDVKMKEKGDIPEGYSVSREKKERFSLILESASTNQTSMYLCASTLHRNTEAFFGQGTRLTVV.